This paragraph reports one T cell receptor (beta chain). As yet, its antigen is unknown. Clones were sequenced by immunoSEQ multiplex PCR, and TCRdb holds only the in-frame ones, with some missing. The profile covers roughly 2.6 million clones, with roughly 92% appearing a single time and over 0.12% taken by the ten largest. This entry comes from a study of shared clonotypes between healthy human individuals. In the study overall: Each donor's CD8 memory used one plate, CD8 naive two, each CD4 subset three. Study-wide findings and caveats: The study sampled only blood, and tissue repertoires likely differ. Memory subsets had estimated richness that was generally smaller than that of naive subsets.

The CDR3 loop spans 17 amino acids. Unmatched junction bases numbered 8, after V lost 0 bases and J lost 0 bases. The V gene's germline CDR1 is GTSNPN and CDR2 SVGIG (reference sequence). Material for sequencing was naive CD4+ T cells sorted from blood. The subset here: CD45RA+ positively selected. The chain employs TRBV30 and TRBJ2-3; the match to TRBD1 covers 8 bases. The sequence was collected from a man aged 18 to 35 in good health. The chain's CDR3 is CAWSVGDRRRSTDTQYF. The DNA of the CDR3 is TGTGCCTGGAGTGTAGGGGACAGGCGCCGAAGCACAGATACGCAGTATTTT.